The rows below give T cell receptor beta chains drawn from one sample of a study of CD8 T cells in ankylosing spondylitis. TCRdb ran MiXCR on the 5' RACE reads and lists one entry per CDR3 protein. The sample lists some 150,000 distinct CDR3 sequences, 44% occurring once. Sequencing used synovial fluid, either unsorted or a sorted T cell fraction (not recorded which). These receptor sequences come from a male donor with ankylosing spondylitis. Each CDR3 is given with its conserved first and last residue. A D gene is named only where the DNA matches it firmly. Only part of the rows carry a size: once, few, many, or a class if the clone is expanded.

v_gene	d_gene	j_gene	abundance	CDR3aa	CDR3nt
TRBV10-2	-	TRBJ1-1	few	CASSETPWGRNTEAFF	TGCGCCAGCAGTGAGACCCCTTGGGGGAGAAACACTGAAGCTTTCTTT
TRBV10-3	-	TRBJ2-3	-	CAISRLGQVTQYF	TGTGCCATCAGCCGACTAGGGCAAGTTACGCAGTATTTT
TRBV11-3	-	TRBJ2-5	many	CASSLDGTNQETQYF	TGTGCCAGCAGCTTAGACGGCACCAACCAAGAGACCCAGTACTTC
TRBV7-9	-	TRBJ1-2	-	CASSRFHRVYGYTF	TGTGCCAGCAGCCGATTTCACAGGGTCTATGGCTACACCTTC
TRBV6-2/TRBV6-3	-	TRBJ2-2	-	CASSHRVDSTGELFF	TGTGCCAGCAGCCACCGAGTGGATAGCACCGGGGAGCTGTTTTTT
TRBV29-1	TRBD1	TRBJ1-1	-	CSVPTDRGDTEAFF	TGCAGCGTTCCCACTGACAGGGGGGACACTGAAGCTTTCTTT
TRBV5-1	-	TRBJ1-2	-	CASSLGTGTTNYGYTF	TGCGCCAGCAGCTTGGGGACCGGGACGACTAACTATGGCTACACCTTC
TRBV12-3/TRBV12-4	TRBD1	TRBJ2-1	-	CASSLGLGQAYNEQFF	TGTGCCAGCAGTTTAGGGTTGGGACAGGCCTACAATGAGCAGTTCTTC
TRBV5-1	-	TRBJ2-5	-	CASSWTLWGIRETQYF	TGCGCCAGCAGCTGGACATTGTGGGGGATTAGAGAGACCCAGTACTTC
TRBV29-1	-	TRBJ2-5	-	CSVDGLYQETQYF	TGCAGCGTTGACGGCCTGTACCAAGAGACCCAGTACTTC